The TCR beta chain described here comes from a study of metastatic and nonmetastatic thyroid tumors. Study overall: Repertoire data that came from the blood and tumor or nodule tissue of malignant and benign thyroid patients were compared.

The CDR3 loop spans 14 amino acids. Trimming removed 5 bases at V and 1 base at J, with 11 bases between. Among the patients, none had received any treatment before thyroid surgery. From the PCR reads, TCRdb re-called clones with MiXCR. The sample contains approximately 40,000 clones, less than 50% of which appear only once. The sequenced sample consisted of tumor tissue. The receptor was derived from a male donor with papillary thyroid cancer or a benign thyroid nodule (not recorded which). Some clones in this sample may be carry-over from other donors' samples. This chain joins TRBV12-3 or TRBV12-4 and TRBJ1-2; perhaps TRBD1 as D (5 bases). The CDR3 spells CASSPGQINYGYTF. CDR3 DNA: TGTGCCAGCAGTCCCGGACAAATTAACTATGGCTACACCTTC.